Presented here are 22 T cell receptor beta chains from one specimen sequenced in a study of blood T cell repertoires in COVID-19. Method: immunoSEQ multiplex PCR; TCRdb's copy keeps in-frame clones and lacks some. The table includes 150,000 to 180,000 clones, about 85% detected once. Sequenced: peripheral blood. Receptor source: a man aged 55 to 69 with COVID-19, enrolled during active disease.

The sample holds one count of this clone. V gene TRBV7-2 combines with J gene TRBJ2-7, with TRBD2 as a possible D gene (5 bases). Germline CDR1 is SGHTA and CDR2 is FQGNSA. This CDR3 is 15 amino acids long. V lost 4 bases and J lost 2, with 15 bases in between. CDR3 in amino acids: CASSWKDLSAYEQYF. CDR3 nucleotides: TGTGCCAGCAGCTGGAAGGACTTGAGCGCCTACGAGCAGTACTTC.

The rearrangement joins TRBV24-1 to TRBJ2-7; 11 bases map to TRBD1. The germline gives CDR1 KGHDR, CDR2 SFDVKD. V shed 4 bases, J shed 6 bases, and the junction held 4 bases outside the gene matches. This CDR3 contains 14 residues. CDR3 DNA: TGTGCCACCAGTGACGTGGGACAGGGGGTCGAGCAGTACTTC. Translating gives CATSDVGQGVEQYF.

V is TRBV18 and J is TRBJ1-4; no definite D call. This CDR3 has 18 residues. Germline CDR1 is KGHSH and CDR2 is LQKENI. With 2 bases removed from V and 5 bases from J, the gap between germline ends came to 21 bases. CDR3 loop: CASSPTGYGIGRNEKLFF. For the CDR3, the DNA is TGTGCCAGCTCACCAACCGGGTACGGGATCGGAAGGAATGAAAAACTGTTTTTT. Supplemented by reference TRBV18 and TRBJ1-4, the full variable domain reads NAGVMQNPRHLVRRRGQEARLRCSPMKGHSHVYWYRQLPEEGLKFMVYLQKENIIDESGMPKERFSAEFPKEGPSILRIQQVVRGDSAAYFCASSPTGYGIGRNEKLFFGSGTQLSVL.

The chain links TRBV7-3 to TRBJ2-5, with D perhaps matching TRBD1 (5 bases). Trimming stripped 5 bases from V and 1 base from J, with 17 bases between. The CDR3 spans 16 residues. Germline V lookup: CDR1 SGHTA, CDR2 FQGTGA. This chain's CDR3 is CASSPYRVRVQETQYF. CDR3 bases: TGTGCCAGCAGCCCGTATCGCGTCAGGGTCCAAGAGACCCAGTACTTC.

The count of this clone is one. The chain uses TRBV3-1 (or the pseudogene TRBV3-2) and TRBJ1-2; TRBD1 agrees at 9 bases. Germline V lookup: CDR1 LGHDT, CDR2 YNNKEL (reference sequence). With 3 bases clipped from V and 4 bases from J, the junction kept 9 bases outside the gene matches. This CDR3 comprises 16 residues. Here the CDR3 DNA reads TGTGCCAGCAGCCAGGAGGGACAGGGAAACTTCTATGGCTACACCTTC. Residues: CASSQEGQGNFYGYTF.

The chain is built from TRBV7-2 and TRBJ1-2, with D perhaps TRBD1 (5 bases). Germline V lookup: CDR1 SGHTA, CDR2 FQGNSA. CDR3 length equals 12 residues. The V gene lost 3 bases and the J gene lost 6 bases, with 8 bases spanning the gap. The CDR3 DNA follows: TGTGCCAGCAGCTTGGGGCTAAATGGCTACACCTTC. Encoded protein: CASSLGLNGYTF.

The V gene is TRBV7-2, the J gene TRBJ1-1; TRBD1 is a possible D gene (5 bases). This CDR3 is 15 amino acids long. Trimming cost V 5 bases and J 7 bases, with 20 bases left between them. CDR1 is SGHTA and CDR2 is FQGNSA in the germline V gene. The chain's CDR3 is CASSPSPQALLEAFF. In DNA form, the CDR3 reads TGTGCCAGCAGCCCCTCGCCACAGGCGCTTCTTGAAGCTTTCTTT.

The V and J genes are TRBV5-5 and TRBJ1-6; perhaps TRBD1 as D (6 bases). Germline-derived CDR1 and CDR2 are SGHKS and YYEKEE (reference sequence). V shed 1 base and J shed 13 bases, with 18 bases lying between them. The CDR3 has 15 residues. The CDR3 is CASSLSQGWGLPLHF. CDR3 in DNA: TGTGCCAGCAGCTTGTCCCAGGGGTGGGGATTGCCCCTCCACTTT.

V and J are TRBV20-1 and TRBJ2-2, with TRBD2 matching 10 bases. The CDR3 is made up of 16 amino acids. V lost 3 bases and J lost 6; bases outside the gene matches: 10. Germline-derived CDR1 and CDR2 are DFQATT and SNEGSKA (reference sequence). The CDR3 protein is CSASALAGGGAGELFF. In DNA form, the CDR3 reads TGCAGTGCTAGTGCTTTAGCGGGAGGAGGGGCCGGGGAGCTGTTTTTT.

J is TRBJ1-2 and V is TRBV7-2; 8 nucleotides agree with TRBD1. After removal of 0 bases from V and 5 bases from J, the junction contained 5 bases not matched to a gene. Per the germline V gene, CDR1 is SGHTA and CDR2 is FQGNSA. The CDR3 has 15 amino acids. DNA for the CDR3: TGTGCCAGCAGCTTAGCCCAGGGGGCTTGGTATGGCTACACCTTC. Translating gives CASSLAQGAWYGYTF. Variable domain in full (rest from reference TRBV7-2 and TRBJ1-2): GAGVSQSPSNKVTEKGKDVELRCDPISGHTALYWYRQSLGQGLEFLIYFQGNSAPDKSGLPSDRFSAERTGGSVSTLTIQRTQQEDSAVYLCASSLAQGAWYGYTFGSGTRLTVV.

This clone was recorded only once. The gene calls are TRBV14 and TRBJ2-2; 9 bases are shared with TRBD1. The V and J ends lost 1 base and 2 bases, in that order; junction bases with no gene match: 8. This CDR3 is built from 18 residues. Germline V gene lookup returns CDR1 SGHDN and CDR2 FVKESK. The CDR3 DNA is TGTGCCAGCAGCCAAGGGCTAGGACAGGGGATAAACACCGGGGAGCTGTTTTTT. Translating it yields CASSQGLGQGINTGELFF. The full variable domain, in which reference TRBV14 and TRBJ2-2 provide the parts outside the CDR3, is EAGVTQFPSHSVIEKGQTVTLRCDPISGHDNLYWYRRVMGKEIKFLLHFVKESKQDESGMPNNRFLAERTGGTYSTLKVQPAELEDSGVYFCASSQGLGQGINTGELFFGEGSRLTVL.

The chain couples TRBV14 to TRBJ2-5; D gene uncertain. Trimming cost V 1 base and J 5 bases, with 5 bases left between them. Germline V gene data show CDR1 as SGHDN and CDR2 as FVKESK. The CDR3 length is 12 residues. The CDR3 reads CASSQGAETQYF. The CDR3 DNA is TGTGCCAGCAGCCAAGGGGCGGAGACCCAGTACTTC.

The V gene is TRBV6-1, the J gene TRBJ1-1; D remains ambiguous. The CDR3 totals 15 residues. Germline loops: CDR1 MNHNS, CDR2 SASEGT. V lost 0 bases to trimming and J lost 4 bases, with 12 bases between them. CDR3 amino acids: CASSEARGIGTEAFF. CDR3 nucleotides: TGTGCCAGCAGTGAAGCCCGAGGGATCGGCACTGAAGCTTTCTTT.

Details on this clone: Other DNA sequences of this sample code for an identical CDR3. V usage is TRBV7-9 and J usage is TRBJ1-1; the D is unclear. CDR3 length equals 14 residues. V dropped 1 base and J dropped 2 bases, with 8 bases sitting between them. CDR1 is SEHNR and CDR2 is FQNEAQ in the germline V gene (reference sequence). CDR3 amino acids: CASSLGQVNTEAFF. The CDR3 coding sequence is TGTGCCAGCAGCTTAGGGCAGGTAAACACTGAAGCTTTCTTT.

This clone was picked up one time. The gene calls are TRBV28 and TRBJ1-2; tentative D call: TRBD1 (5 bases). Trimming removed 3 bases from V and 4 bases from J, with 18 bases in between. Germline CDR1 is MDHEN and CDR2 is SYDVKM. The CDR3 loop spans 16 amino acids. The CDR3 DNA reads TGTGCCAGCAGTTTTGTCGGGGGGGTTTTCACCTATGGCTACACCTTC. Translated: CASSFVGGVFTYGYTF.

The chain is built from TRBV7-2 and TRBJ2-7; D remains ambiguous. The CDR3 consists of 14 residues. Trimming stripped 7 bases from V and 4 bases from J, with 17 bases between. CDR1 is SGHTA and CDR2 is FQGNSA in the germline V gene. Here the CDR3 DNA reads TGTGCCAGCACCATTGCGTCCGGTAGATACGAGCAGTACTTC. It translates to CASTIASGRYEQYF.

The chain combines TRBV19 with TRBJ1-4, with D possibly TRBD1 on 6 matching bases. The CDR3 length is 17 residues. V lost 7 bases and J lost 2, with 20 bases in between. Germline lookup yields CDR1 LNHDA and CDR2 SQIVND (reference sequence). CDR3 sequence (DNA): TGTGCCAGTACGGGTGGGACATCCCGAGCGACTAATGAAAAACTGTTTTTT. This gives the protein CASTGGTSRATNEKLFF.

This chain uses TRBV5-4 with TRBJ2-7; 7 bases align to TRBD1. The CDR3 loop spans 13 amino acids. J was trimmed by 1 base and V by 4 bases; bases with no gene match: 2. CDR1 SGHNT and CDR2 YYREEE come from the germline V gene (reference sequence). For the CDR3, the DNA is TGTGCCAGCAGCCAACAGGGGTCCTACGAGCAGTACTTC. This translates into CASSQQGSYEQYF.

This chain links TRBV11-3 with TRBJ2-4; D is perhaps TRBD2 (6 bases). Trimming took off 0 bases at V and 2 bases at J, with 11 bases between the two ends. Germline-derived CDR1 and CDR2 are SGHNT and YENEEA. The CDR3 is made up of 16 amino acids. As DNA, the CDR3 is TGTGCCAGCAGCTTAGAACGGGAGAGGACCAAAAACATTCAGTACTTC. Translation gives CASSLERERTKNIQYF. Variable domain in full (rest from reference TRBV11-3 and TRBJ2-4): EAGVVQSPRYKIIEKKQPVAFWCNPISGHNTLYWYLQNLGQGPELLIRYENEEAVDDSQLPKDRFSAERLKGVDSTLKIQPAELGDSAVYLCASSLERERTKNIQYFGAGTRLSVL.

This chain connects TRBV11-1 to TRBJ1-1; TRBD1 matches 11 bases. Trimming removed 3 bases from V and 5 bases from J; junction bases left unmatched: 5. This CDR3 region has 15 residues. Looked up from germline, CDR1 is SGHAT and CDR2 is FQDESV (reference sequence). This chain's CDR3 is CASSFNGQGATEAFF. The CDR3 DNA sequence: TGTGCCAGCAGCTTTAACGGACAGGGGGCGACTGAAGCTTTCTTT.

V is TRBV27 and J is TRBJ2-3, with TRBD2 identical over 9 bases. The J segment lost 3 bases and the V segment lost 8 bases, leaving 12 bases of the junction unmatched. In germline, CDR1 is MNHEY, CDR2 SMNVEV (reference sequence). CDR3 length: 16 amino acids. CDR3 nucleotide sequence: TGTGCCAGCTGGGGAGGGTTTGCGGGAGGGACAGATACGCAGTATTTT. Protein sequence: CASWGGFAGGTDTQYF.

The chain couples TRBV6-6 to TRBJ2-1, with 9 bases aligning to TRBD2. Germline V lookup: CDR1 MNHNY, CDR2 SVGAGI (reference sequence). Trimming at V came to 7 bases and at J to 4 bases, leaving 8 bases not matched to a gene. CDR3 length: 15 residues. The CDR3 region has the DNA TGTGCCAGCACCCCGTGGGCGGGGGGGTACAATGAGCAGTTCTTC. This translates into CASTPWAGGYNEQFF.